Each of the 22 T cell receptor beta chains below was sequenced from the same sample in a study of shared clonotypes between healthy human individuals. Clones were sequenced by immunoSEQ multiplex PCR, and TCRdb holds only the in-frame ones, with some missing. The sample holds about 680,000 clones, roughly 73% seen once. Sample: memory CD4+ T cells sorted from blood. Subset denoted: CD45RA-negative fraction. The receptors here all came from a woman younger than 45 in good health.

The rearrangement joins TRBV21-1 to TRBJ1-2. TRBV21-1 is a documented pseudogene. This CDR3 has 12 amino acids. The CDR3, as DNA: TGTGCCAGCCCGGGGAGGGCCTGCGGCTACACCTTC. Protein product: CASPGRACGYTF.

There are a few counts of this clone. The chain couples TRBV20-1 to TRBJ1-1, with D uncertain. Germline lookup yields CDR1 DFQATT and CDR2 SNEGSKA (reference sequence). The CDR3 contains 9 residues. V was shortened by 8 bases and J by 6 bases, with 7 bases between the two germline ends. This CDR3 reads CSPAAEAFF. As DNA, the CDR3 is TGCAGTCCCGCGGCTGAAGCTTTCTTT.

This chain's CDR3 is CASREGDRGIYNEQFF. The CDR3 DNA reads TGTGCCAGCAGGGAAGGGGACAGGGGCATCTACAATGAGCAGTTCTTC. The chain couples TRBV25-1 to TRBJ2-1; 10 bases are a match to TRBD1. The germline V gene encodes CDR1 MGHDK and CDR2 SYGVNS. This CDR3 region has 16 residues. The junction had 8 bases not matched to a gene; V was cut back by 6 bases and J by 3 bases. The whole variable domain, filled in from reference TRBV25-1 and TRBJ2-1, reads EADIYQTPRYLVIGTGKKITLECSQTMGHDKMYWYQQDPGMELHLIHYSYGVNSTEKGDLSSESTVSRIRTEHFPLTLESARPSHTSQYLCASREGDRGIYNEQFFGPGTRLTVL.

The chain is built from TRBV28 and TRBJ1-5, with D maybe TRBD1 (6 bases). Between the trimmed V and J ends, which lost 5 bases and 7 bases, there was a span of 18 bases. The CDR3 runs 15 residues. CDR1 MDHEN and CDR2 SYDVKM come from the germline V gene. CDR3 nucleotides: TGTGCCAGCAGTCCCGGGACATTACGGCTGCAGCCCCAGCATTTT. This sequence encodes CASSPGTLRLQPQHF.

In nucleotides, the CDR3 is TGTGCCAGCAGGGCCGGGACTAGCGGCCCCTCACAGTATTTT. It is translated as CASRAGTSGPSQYF. The chain recombines TRBV7-9 with TRBJ2-3; 11 nucleotides line up with TRBD2. Germline-derived CDR1 and CDR2 are SEHNR and FQNEAQ (reference sequence). CDR3 length: 14 residues. V was pared by 6 bases and J by 12 bases, with 11 bases of the junction left unmatched.

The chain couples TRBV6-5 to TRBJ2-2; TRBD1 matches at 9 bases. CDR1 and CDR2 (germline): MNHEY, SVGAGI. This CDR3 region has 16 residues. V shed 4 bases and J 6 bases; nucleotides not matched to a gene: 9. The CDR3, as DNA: TGTGCCAGCAGTTCCGAACAGGGGGCGAAGCCCGGGGAGCTGTTTTTT. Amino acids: CASSSEQGAKPGELFF.

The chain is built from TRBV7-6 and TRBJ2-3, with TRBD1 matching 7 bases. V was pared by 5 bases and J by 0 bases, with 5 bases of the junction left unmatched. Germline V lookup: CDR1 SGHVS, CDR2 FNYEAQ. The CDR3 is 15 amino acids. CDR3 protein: CASSPGTASTDTQYF. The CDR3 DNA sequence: TGTGCCAGCAGCCCCGGGACAGCTAGCACAGATACGCAGTATTTT.

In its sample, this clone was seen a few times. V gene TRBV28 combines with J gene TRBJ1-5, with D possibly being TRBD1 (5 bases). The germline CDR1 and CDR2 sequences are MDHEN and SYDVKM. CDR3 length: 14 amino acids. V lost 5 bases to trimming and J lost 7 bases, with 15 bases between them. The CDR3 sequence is CASSMGGGGQPQHF. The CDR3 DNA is TGTGCCAGCAGTATGGGGGGAGGAGGACAGCCCCAGCATTTT.

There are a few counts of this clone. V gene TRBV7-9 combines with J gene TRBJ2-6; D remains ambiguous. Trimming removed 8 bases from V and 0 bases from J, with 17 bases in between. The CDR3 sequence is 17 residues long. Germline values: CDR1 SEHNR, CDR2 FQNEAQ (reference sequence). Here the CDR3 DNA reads TGTGCCAGCTCTGCCCACTACTCTAGCTCTGGGGCCAACGTCCTGACTTTC. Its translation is CASSAHYSSSGANVLTF.

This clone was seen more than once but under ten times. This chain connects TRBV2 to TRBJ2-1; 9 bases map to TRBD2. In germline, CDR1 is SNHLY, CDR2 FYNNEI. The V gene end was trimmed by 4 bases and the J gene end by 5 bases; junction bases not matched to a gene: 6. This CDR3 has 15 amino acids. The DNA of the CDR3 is TGTGCCAGCAGTGGCGGACTAGCGTCTGACAATGAGCAGTTCTTC. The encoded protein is CASSGGLASDNEQFF.

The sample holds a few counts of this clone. CDR3 loop: CASSVGVGSGETQYF. The CDR3, as DNA: TGTGCCAGCAGCGTAGGCGTCGGGAGTGGGGAGACCCAGTACTTC. The chain couples TRBV9 to TRBJ2-5; TRBD2 is a possible D gene (6 bases). Germline CDR1 SGDLS, CDR2 YYNGEE. V shed 0 bases and J shed 5 bases, with 14 bases lying between them. CDR3 length equals 15 residues.

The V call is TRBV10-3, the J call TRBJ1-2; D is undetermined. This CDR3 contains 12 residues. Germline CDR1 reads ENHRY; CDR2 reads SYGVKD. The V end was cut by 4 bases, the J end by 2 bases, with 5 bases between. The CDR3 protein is CAISAMNYGYTF. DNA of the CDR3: TGTGCCATCAGTGCCATGAACTATGGCTACACCTTC.

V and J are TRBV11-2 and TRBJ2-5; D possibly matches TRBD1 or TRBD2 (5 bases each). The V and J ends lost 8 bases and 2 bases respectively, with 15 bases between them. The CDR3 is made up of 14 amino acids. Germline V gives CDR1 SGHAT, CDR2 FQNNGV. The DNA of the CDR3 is TGTGCCAGCGGGACCTTGGGGCTTCAAGAGACCCAGTACTTC. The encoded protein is CASGTLGLQETQYF.

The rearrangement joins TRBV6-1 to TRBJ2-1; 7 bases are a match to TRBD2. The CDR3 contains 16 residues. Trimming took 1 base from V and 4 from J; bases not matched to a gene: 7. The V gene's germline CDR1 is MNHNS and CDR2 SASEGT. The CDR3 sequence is CASSEVGGSWYNEQFF. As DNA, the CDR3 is TGTGCCAGCAGTGAAGTCGGCGGGAGTTGGTACAATGAGCAGTTCTTC.

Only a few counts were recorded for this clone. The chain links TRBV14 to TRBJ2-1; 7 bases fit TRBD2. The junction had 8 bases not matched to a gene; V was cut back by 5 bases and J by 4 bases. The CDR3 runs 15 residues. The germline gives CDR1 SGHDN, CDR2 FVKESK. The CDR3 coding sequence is TGTGCCAGCAGCATAGCGGGTGTTCTTTACAATGAGCAGTTCTTC. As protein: CASSIAGVLYNEQFF.

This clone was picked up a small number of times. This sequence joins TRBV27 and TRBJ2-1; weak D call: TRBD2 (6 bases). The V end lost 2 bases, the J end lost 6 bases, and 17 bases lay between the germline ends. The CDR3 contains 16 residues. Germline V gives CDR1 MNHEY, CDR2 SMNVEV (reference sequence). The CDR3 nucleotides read TGTGCCAGCAGTTTAGTCGCAGGGAGGAAGGGCAATGAGCAGTTCTTC. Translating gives CASSLVAGRKGNEQFF.

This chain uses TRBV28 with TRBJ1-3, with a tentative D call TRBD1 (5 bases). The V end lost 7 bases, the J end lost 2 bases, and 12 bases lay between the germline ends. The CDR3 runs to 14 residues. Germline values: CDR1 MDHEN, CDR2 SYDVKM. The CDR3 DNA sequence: TGTGCCAGCACCCAAGCGGGGGCTGGAAACACCATATATTTT. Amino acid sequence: CASTQAGAGNTIYF.

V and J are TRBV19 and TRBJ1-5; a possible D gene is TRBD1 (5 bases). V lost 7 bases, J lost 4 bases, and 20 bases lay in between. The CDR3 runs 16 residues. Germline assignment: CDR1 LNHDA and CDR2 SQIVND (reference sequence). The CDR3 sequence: CASNQEGRTPNQPQHF. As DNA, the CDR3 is TGTGCCAGTAATCAAGAGGGGCGGACACCTAATCAGCCCCAGCATTTT.

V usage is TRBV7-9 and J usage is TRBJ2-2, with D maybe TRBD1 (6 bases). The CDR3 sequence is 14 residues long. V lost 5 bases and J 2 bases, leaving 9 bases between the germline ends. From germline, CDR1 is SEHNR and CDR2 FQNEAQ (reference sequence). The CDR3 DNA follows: TGTGCCAGCAGCCAGGGGATTAACACCGGGGAGCTGTTTTTT. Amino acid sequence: CASSQGINTGELFF.

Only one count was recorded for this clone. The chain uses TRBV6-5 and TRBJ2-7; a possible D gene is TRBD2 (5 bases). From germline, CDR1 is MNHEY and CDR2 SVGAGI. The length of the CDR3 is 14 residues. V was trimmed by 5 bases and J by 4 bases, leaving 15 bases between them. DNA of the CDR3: TGTGCCAGCAGTCAGACGCGGACTCGGTACGAGCAGTACTTC. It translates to CASSQTRTRYEQYF.

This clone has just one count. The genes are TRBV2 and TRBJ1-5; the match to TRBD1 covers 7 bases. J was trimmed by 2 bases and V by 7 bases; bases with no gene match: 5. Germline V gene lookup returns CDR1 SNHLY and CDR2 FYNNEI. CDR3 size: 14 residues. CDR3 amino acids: CASIWQGGNQPQHF. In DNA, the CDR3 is TGTGCCAGCATATGGCAGGGGGGCAATCAGCCCCAGCATTTT.

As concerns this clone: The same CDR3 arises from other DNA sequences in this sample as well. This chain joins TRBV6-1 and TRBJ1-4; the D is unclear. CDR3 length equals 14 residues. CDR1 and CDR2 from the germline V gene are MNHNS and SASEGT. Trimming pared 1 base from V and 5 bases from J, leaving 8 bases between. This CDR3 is CASSEGGINEKLFF. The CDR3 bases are TGTGCCAGCAGTGAAGGGGGTATCAATGAAAAACTGTTTTTT.